This TCR beta chain originates from a study of T cell clusters in autoimmune cytopenias. Study-level findings and limits: Active autoimmune hepatitis patients had almost three-fold fewer exclusive TRB clusters than healthy donors. No experiment has yet validated the function of the T cell clusters defined in silico. A dominant lymphoma-associated repertoire apparently masked the cluster-lack signature in secondary cytopenia versus chronic lymphocytic leukemia. TRB repertoire shifts in secondary cytopenia and chronic lymphocytic leukemia mostly reflected lymphoma, not autoimmunity.

TRB rearrangements were amplified by touch-down multiplex PCR with mixed TRB-A/B primers. No DNA is given; TCRdb re-called the multiplex PCR reads and lists each CDR3 protein once. The table lists approximately 16,000 distinct CDR3 sequences. Each sample's input was 200 to 300 ng genomic DNA, 40,000 or so genome equivalents. CDR3 length: 12 residues. CDR1 and CDR2 (germline): SQVTM, ANQGSEA. This clonotype is medium-sized by frequency. Its matching antigen is unknown. Input material: peripheral blood. The clonotype comes from a human donor with an autoimmune cytopenia or autoimmune hepatitis (not recorded which). The rearrangement joins TRBV29-1 to TRBJ2-7; TCRdb indicates TRBD2, and absent DNA this call remains unverified. The CDR3 sequence: CSVLAGGYEQYF.